A selection of T cell receptor beta chains follows, all from one sample in a study of beta chain features in type 1 diabetes. Only in-frame clones appear in the TCRdb table, and some are missing; sequencing was by immunoSEQ multiplex PCR. The repertoire holds 130,000 or so clones, with 7% to 10% as singletons. The source material was central memory CD4+ T cells from blood. These receptors were collected from a man aged 25 to 45 with type 1 diabetes. CDR3s include the opening cysteine and the closing phenylalanine or tryptophan. D genes are given only for firm matches. Size is stated for part of the rows, as once, few or many counts, or as a class when the clone is expanded.

V: TRBV19; D: -; size: -; J: TRBJ2-3; DNA: TGTGCCAGTAGTAGGGGGCGGTCCGGGGATACGCAGTATTTT; CDR3: CASSRGRSGDTQYF
V: TRBV7-2; D: TRBD1; size: -; J: TRBJ2-2; DNA: TGTGCCAGCAGCTTAAGGGGACAGGTTCCCACCGGGGAGCTGTTTTTT; CDR3: CASSLRGQVPTGELFF
V: TRBV11-2; D: -; size: few; J: TRBJ1-2; DNA: TGTGCCAGCAGCTCCCGGGACACCTACCAAGGGGGCTACACCTTC; CDR3: CASSSRDTYQGGYTF
V: TRBV18; D: -; size: -; J: TRBJ1-6; DNA: TGTGCCAGCTCACTTACCGACAAGGAATCACCCCTCCACTTT; CDR3: CASSLTDKESPLHF
V: TRBV10-3; D: TRBD2; size: -; J: TRBJ2-1; DNA: TGTGCCATCAACGGGGGGACTACCTACAATGAGCAGTTCTTC; CDR3: CAINGGTTYNEQFF
V: TRBV30; D: -; size: few; J: TRBJ1-1; DNA: TGTGCCTGGAGTGTAATTAGGGGCCTTACCACCCTCGTGAACACTGAAGCTTTCTTT; CDR3: CAWSVIRGLTTLVNTEAFF
V: TRBV19; D: -; size: few; J: TRBJ2-3; DNA: TGTGCCAGTAGTACGCGGACTGATTTTCGGAGCACAGATACGCAGTATTTT; CDR3: CASSTRTDFRSTDTQYF
V: TRBV18; D: TRBD1; size: -; J: TRBJ1-1; DNA: TGTGCCAGCTCGCAGGGGGCGGACACTGAAGCTTTCTTT; CDR3: CASSQGADTEAFF
V: TRBV7-2; D: -; size: few; J: TRBJ1-2; DNA: TGTGCCAGCAGCTTATTTGGGCAAGTTCAGAACTATGGCTACACCTTC; CDR3: CASSLFGQVQNYGYTF
V: TRBV15; D: -; size: -; J: TRBJ2-3; DNA: TGTGCCACCATAGGGGGTCTCGCCACGGATACGCAGTATTTT; CDR3: CATIGGLATDTQYF
V: TRBV5-4; D: -; size: -; J: TRBJ2-3; DNA: TGTGCCAGCAGGGAGGGGAACACAGATACGCAGTATTTT; CDR3: CASREGNTDTQYF
V: TRBV7-2; D: -; size: few; J: TRBJ2-2; DNA: TGTGCCAGCGAATCCCGGGGCACCGGGGAGCTGTTTTTT; CDR3: CASESRGTGELFF
V: TRBV7-2; D: -; size: -; J: TRBJ1-1; DNA: TGTGCCAGCAGCCGGACACAGAACACTGAAGCTTTCTTT; CDR3: CASSRTQNTEAFF
V: TRBV5-1; D: TRBD1; size: few; J: TRBJ1-2; DNA: TGCGCCAGCAGCTCCTACAGGGGAGACTATGGCTACACCTTC; CDR3: CASSSYRGDYGYTF
V: TRBV18; D: TRBD1; size: -; J: TRBJ1-2; DNA: TGTGCCAGCTCACCGAGGGACAGGAACTATGGCTACACCTTC; CDR3: CASSPRDRNYGYTF
V: TRBV6-6; D: -; size: -; J: TRBJ2-7; DNA: TGTGCCAGCAGTTACTCGGGTGAGGGACACTACGAGCAGTACTTC; CDR3: CASSYSGEGHYEQYF
V: TRBV19; D: TRBD1; size: few; J: TRBJ2-5; DNA: TGTGCCAGTAGTATAGGACAGGGGACTTCCGAAGAGACCCAGTACTTC; CDR3: CASSIGQGTSEETQYF
V: TRBV27; D: -; size: -; J: TRBJ1-1; DNA: TGTGCCAGCAGTTTTGGGCAGCGGACTGAAGCTTTCTTT; CDR3: CASSFGQRTEAFF
V: TRBV6-4; D: -; size: few; J: TRBJ1-1; DNA: TGTGCCAGCAGTAAAGAGACACGGACTGAAGCTTTCTTT; CDR3: CASSKETRTEAFF
V: TRBV19; D: TRBD1; size: many; J: TRBJ1-5; DNA: TGTGCCAGTACCGTAACAGGGGGCGGTCAGCCCCAGCATTTT; CDR3: CASTVTGGGQPQHF
V: TRBV29-1; D: -; size: few; J: TRBJ2-1; DNA: TGCAGCGTTGACCGACCGACAGGTTGGCGGAATGAGCAGTTCTTC; CDR3: CSVDRPTGWRNEQFF
V: TRBV10-3; D: -; size: few; J: TRBJ1-6; DNA: TGTGCCATCAGTTACGGACAAATTAATTCACCCCTCCACTTT; CDR3: CAISYGQINSPLHF
V: TRBV5-4; D: TRBD1; size: -; J: TRBJ2-2; DNA: TGTGCCAGCAGCTTTGACAGGGGGCGGACCGGGGAGCTGTTTTTT; CDR3: CASSFDRGRTGELFF
V: TRBV7-2; D: TRBD1; size: few; J: TRBJ1-2; DNA: TGTGCCAGCAGCTCGGACCGGGACAGGGACTACACCTTC; CDR3: CASSSDRDRDYTF
V: TRBV4-3; D: -; size: few; J: TRBJ2-7; DNA: TGCGCCAGCAGCCATGAAGCCATCGACAGAGAGCAGTACTTC; CDR3: CASSHEAIDREQYF
V: TRBV7-2; D: -; size: -; J: TRBJ2-7; DNA: TGTGCCAGCAGCTTAGGGTCGGGAGTGGGCGAGCAGTACTTC; CDR3: CASSLGSGVGEQYF
V: TRBV18; D: -; size: -; J: TRBJ1-1; DNA: TGTGCCAGCTCACCCCACCCGGCTAGCAGCACTGAAGCTTTCTTT; CDR3: CASSPHPASSTEAFF
V: TRBV10-3; D: TRBD2; size: -; J: TRBJ2-5; DNA: TGTGCCATCAGTGTCGGGGGGGCCGCGGAGACCCAGTACTTC; CDR3: CAISVGGAAETQYF
V: TRBV6-5; D: -; size: -; J: TRBJ2-5; DNA: TGTGCCAGCAGTTCCCCGGGGGAGACCCAGTACTTC; CDR3: CASSSPGETQYF
V: TRBV7-9; D: TRBD2; size: many; J: TRBJ2-5; DNA: TGTGCCAGCAGCTTATCGCTAGCGGGGGGAGAGACCCAGTACTTC; CDR3: CASSLSLAGGETQYF
V: TRBV5-1; D: -; size: few; J: TRBJ2-3; DNA: TGCGCCAGCAGCTTGCCTGAGGGCGGGGGCACAGATACGCAGTATTTT; CDR3: CASSLPEGGGTDTQYF
V: TRBV30; D: TRBD2; size: -; J: TRBJ2-2; DNA: TGTGCCTGGAAGGTCGGGGGGGCTGCCGGGGAGCTGTTTTTT; CDR3: CAWKVGGAAGELFF